This T cell receptor beta chain was recorded in a study of blood T cells in healthy people across ages. A second about 7 to 12 cycle PCR used barcoded and J-beta primers. All cDNA molecules were each tagged by a template-switch adaptor with 12 random nucleotides. One entry per CDR3 protein, called by TCRdb with MiXCR from the 5' RACE reads. In the table there are 1.8 million or so distinct CDR3 sequences, around 42% of which are singletons. This clonotype was found once. This TCR was recovered from a human donor in good health. The sequenced sample consisted of blood.

As DNA, the CDR3 is TGCAGTGCTAGACCCATTGTTCCGGGACACATCAACTATGGCTACACCTTC. This gives the protein CSARPIVPGHINYGYTF. This rearrangement joins TRBV20-1 to TRBJ1-2; the D gene is possibly TRBD1 (6 bases). The CDR3 spans 17 residues. The V gene's germline CDR1 is DFQATT and CDR2 SNEGSKA (reference sequence). Trimming stripped 2 bases from V and 2 bases from J, with 21 bases between.